The clone carrying this T cell receptor beta chain showed up just a few times. Unique molecular identifiers were used in preparing the TCRbeta library. Each CDR3 protein gets one entry after TCRdb re-called the PCR reads with MiXCR. The data show roughly 400,000 distinct CDR3 sequences, around two fifths seen once. The data originate from a study of T-cell reconstitution after alpha-beta-depleted transplantation in children. Unmatched junction bases numbered 8, after V lost 6 bases and J lost 1 base. Germline V gives CDR1 MNHEY, CDR2 SMNVEV (reference sequence). The CDR3 runs 15 residues. The chain employs TRBV27 and TRBJ2-7; TRBD2 matches 8 bases. This sequence was found in a girl aged 2 to 9 with aplastic anemia, due to receive a stem cell transplant. This material consisted of PBMCs, taken before TCRalphabeta/CD19-depleted stem cell transplant. This chain's CDR3 is CASSRPGTRSYEQYF. CDR3 bases: TGTGCCAGCAGCCGACCCGGGACTAGATCCTACGAGCAGTACTTC.